The clone carrying this TCR beta chain was picked up many times. The J segment lost 4 bases and the V segment lost 6 bases, leaving 9 bases of the junction unmatched. The V gene's germline CDR1 is LNHDA and CDR2 SQIVND (reference sequence). The CDR3 runs 16 residues. This sample was included in a study of identical twins. A universal primer site was incorporated via template switching, and the cDNA contained unique molecular identifiers. Each CDR3 protein gets one entry after TCRdb re-called the 5' RACE reads with MiXCR. Of approximately 94,000 distinct CDR3 sequences in the sample, about 5.6% are singletons; the top ten hold 9.5% to 15%.

The chain links TRBV19 to TRBJ2-3; 11 positions agree with TRBD2. The sequencing input was memory T cells sorted from blood. The TCR sequence derives from a woman aged 50 to 60 in good health. The CDR3 loop reads CASSDGTSGDPDTQYF. The DNA for the CDR3 is TGTGCCAGTAGCGACGGGACTAGCGGAGACCCAGATACGCAGTATTTT.